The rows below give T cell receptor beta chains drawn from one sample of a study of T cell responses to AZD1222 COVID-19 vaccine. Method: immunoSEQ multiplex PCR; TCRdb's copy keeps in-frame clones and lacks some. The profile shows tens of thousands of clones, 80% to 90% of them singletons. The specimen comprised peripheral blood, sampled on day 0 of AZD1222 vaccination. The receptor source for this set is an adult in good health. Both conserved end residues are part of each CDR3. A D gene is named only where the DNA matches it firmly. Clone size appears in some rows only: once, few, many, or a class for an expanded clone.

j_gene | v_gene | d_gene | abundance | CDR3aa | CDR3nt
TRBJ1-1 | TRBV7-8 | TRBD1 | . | CASSLQGGTEAFF | TGTGCCAGCAGCTTACAGGGGGGGACTGAAGCTTTCTTT
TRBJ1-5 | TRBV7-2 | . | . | CASSKDGQPQHF | TGTGCCAGCAGCAAAGATGGCCAGCCCCAGCATTTT
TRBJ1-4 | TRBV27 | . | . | CASSFVGENEKLFF | TGTGCCAGCAGTTTCGTGGGGGAAAATGAAAAACTGTTTTTT
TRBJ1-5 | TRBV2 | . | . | CASSPRTAFNQPQHF | TGTGCCAGCAGTCCGCGGACAGCGTTCAATCAGCCCCAGCATTTT
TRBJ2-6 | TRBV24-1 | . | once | CATSESGSGANVLTF | TGTGCCACCAGTGAATCCGGGTCTGGGGCCAACGTCCTGACTTTC
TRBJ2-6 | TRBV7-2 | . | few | CASSSDSSANVLTF | TGTGCCAGCAGCTCAGACTCCTCGGCCAACGTCCTGACTTTC
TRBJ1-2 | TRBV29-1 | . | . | CSVGGVYGYTF | TGCAGCGTTGGAGGGGTTTATGGCTACACCTTC
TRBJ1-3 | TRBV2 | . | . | CASSRDSSGNTIYF | TGTGCCAGCTCTAGGGATTCCTCTGGAAACACCATATATTTT
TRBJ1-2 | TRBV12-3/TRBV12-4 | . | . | CASSLERHGYTF | TGTGCCAGCAGCCTCGAGCGACATGGCTACACCTTC
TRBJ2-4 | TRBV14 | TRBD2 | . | CASSLGLALGNIQYF | TGTGCCAGCAGCCTGGGACTAGCCCTCGGGAACATTCAGTACTTC
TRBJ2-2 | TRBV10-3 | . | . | CAISESQNTGELFF | TGTGCCATCAGTGAGTCTCAGAACACCGGGGAGCTGTTTTTT
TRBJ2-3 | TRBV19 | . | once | CASSISGWNTDTQYF | TGTGCCAGTAGTATAAGCGGGTGGAACACAGATACGCAGTATTTT
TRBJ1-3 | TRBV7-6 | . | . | CASSPSRNTIYF | TGTGCCAGCAGCCCAAGTAGAAACACCATATATTTT
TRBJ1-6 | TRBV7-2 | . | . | CASSVGYGTSPGSPLHF | TGTGCCAGCAGCGTAGGATACGGGACTTCCCCGGGGTCACCCCTCCACTTT
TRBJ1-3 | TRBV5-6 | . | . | CASSPRGELYGNTIYF | TGTGCCAGCAGCCCCCGGGGGGAACTATATGGAAACACCATATATTTT
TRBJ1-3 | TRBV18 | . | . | CASSPGVPAGNTIYF | TGTGCCAGCTCACCCGGGGTTCCGGCTGGAAACACCATATATTTT
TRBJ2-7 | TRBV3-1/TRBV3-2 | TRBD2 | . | CASSSPSGGTYEQYF | TGTGCCAGCAGCTCTCCTAGCGGGGGGACCTACGAGCAGTACTTC
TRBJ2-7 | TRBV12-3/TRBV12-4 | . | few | CASSFFRSYEQYF | TGTGCCAGCAGTTTTTTCAGGTCCTACGAGCAGTACTTC
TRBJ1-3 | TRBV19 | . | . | CASRYDSNSGNTIYF | TGTGCCAGTAGATATGACAGTAACTCTGGAAACACCATATATTTT
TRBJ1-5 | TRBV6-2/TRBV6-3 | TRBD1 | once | CASSDRDRAEGSNQPQHF | TGTGCCAGCAGTGACCGGGACAGGGCCGAAGGGAGCAATCAGCCCCAGCATTTT
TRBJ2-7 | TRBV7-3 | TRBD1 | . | CASSFTGGEQYF | TGTGCCAGCAGCTTCACAGGGGGCGAGCAGTACTTC
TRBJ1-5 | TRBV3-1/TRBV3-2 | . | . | CASRVKSGQGREPQHF | TGTGCCAGCAGGGTAAAGAGTGGGCAGGGAAGGGAGCCCCAGCATTTT
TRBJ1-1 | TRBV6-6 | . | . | CASSPRNEAFF | TGTGCCAGCAGCCCACGGAATGAAGCTTTCTTT
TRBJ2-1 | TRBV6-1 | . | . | CASSEALGPPYNEQFF | TGTGCCAGCAGTGAAGCGCTCGGGCCTCCCTACAATGAGCAGTTCTTC
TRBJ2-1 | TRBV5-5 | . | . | CASSLVFSQFF | TGTGCCAGCAGCTTGGTGTTCAGCCAGTTCTTC
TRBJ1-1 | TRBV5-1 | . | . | CASSLGGASTEAFF | TGCGCCAGCAGCTTGGGGGGGGCGAGTACTGAAGCTTTCTTT
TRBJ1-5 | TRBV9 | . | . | CASSVSGGENQPQHF | TGTGCCAGCAGCGTTTCGGGGGGAGAAAATCAGCCCCAGCATTTT
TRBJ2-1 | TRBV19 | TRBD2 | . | CASSTSGGAGNEQFF | TGTGCCAGTAGTACAAGCGGGGGGGCAGGCAATGAGCAGTTCTTC
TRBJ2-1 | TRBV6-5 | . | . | CASSYSPQVNEQFF | TGTGCCAGCAGTTACTCCCCTCAGGTCAATGAGCAGTTCTTC
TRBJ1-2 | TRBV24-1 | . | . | CATSEGKGDYGYTF | TGTGCCACCAGTGAGGGAAAAGGGGACTATGGCTACACCTTC
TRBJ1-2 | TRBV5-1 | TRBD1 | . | CASSPGQVRSGYTF | TGCGCCAGCAGCCCCGGACAGGTCAGGAGCGGCTACACCTTC
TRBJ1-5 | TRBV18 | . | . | CASSSGREQPQHF | TGTGCCAGCTCGTCCGGGCGGGAACAGCCCCAGCATTTT